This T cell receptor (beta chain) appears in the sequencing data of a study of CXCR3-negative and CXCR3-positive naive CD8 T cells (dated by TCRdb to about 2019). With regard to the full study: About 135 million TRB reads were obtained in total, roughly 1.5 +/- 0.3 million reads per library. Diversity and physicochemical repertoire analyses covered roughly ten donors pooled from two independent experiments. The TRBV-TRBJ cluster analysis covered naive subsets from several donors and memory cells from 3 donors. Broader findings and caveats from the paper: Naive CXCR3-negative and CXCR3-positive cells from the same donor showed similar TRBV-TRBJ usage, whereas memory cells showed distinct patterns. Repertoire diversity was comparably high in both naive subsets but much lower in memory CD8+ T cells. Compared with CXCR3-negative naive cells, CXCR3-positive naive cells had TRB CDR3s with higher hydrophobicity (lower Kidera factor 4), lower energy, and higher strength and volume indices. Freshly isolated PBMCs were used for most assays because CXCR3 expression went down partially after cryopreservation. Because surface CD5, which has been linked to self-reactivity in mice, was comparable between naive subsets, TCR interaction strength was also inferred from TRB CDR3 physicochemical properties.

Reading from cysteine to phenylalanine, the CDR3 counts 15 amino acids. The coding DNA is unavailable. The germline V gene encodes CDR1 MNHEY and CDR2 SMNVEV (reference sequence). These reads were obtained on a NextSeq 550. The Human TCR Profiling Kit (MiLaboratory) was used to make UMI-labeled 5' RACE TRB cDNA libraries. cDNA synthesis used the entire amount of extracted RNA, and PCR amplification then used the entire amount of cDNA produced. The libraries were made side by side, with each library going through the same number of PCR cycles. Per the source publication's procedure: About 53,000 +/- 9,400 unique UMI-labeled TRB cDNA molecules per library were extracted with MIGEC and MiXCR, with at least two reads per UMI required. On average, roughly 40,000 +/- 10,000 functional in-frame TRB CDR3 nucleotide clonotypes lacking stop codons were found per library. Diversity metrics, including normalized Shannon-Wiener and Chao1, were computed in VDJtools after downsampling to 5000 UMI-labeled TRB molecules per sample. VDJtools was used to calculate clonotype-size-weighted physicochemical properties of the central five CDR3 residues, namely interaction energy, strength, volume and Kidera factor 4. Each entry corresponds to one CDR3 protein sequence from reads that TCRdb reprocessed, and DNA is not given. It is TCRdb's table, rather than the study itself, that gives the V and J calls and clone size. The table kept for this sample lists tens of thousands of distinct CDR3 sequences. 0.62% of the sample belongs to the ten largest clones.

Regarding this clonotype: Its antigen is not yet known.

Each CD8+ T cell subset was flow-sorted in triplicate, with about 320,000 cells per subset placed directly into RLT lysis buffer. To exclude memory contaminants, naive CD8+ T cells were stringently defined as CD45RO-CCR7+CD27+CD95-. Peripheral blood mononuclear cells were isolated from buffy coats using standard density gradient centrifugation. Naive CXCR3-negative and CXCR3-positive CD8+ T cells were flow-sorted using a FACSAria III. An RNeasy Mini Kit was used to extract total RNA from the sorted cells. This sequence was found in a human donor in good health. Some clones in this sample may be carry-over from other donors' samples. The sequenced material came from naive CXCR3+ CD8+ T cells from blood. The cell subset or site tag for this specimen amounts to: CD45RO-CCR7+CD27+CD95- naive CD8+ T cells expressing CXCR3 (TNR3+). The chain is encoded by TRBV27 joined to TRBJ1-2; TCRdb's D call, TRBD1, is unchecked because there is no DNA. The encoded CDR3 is CASSLSGTLSYGYTF.